The sequence of this TCR beta chain was determined in a study of cytotoxic CD8 clonotypes in ibrutinib-treated CLL (dated by TCRdb to about 2021). General notes on the study: The cohort was composed of about 10 relapsed/refractory and about 15 treatment-naive patients; IGHV unmutated status was identified in roughly 17 patients. Partial responses were observed in roughly 24 patients and complete responses in 2; after a median follow-up of around 68 months, remission was maintained in 15 or so patients and progression was observed in approximately 12. Response samples were taken after a median of approximately 13 months on treatment, ranging from roughly 6 to 36 months. An average of around 250,000 productive templates and around 100,000 productive rearrangements was obtained per sample. Of the approximately 87 people in the trial, 25 to 30 had longitudinal samples available. Cryopreserved peripheral blood mononuclear cells were collected at three points: before therapy, at response, and at either sustained remission or disease progression. Patients were still on ibrutinib when every remission and progressive disease sample was collected.

The germline V gene encodes CDR1 MNHNS and CDR2 SASEGT. Trimmed from V: 3 bases; trimmed from J: 3 bases; junction bases lacking a gene match: 5. From its cysteine to its phenylalanine, the CDR3 spans 15 amino acids. This entry keeps only the CDR3 DNA: 45 bases, framed from base 1. About this clone itself: Its antigen remains unidentified. Nothing much larger sits one base from this clone, and base qualities are not available.

Each clonotype received, on average, about 9.7x coverage in deep resolution sequencing performed on a MiSeq, where the target depth lay between 1 in 1 million and 1 in 200,000 T cells. The immunoSEQ hsTCRB Kit was used to generate the TCR beta libraries. The study's own analysis went as follows. ImmunoSEQ Data Assistant and ImmunoSEQ Analyzer were used for data analysis, and V, D and J genes were assigned according to IMGT definitions. Clonality, which ranges from 0 to 1, was calculated as one minus the normalized Shannon entropy of productive rearrangement frequencies. Public clonotype analysis was restricted to overrepresented clonotypes comprising at least 0.05% of each patient's repertoire. Some 13 age-matched healthy donor repertoires from immuneACCESS served as clonality controls. Held by TCRdb, this immuneACCESS table contains in-frame sequences only and omits some clones. Under half of the omission traces to an unresolved V gene where checked; the cause of the rest is unknown. V, J and clone size are those of that table, while D and trimming were read from the DNA. This sample lists more than 110,000 clones; 75% to 85% were detected once. The ten largest clones represent around 7.6% of the sample.

The paper's findings and limits, for the study overall: Baseline clonality was found to be higher than that of age-matched healthy donors and was strongly correlated with circulating CD8+ T-cell counts. Public clonotypes were rare and either shrank or stayed stable during treatment, and the rise in clonality at ibrutinib response reflected expansion of private clonotypes. An increase in clonality was observed at ibrutinib response, with clonality remaining stable during sustained remission and falling back toward baseline at progression. Lymph node repertoires were not examined, and the timing of sampling was not matched between patients in sustained remission and those whose disease progressed.

For TCR beta library preparation, around 1.8 micrograms of genomic DNA were extracted from the cryopreserved PBMCs. Longitudinal blood samples from CLL patients receiving ibrutinib monotherapy were subjected to high-throughput TCR beta sequencing. The patients took part in an open-label, single-center phase 2 trial of ibrutinib monotherapy. This clonotype was sampled from a human donor with chronic lymphocytic leukemia. Material: PBMCs, obtained after 36 months of ibrutinib treatment. The sequence is built from TRBV6-1 and TRBJ2-5, and 9 junction bases match TRBD1. The sequenced DNA is TGTGCCAGCAGTGATACCGGGACAGGGAAAGAGACCCAGTACTTC. It translates to CASSDTGTGKETQYF.